The clone carrying this T cell receptor (beta chain) is a singleton in its sample. Its antigen is currently unknown. Through a sample-barcoded 5' primer and a J-beta primer mix, a second PCR was run for about 6 to 12 cycles. Every cDNA molecule bore a tag from a template-switch adaptor containing 12 random nucleotides. MiXCR was run by TCRdb on the 5' RACE reads, yielding one entry per CDR3 protein. The sample yields 700,000 or so distinct CDR3 sequences, around 38% seen once. In germline, CDR1 is SGHTA, CDR2 FQGNSA. This CDR3 region has 18 residues. Trimming took 7 bases from V and 1 from J; bases not matched to a gene: 9. This entry belongs to a study of blood T cells in healthy people across ages. Notes on the study in general: Measured against age, TCR beta diversity per million T cells decreased in a roughly linear manner. Naive T cell percentage showed a strong correlation with TCR beta diversity.

What was sequenced was blood. This sequence joins TRBV7-2 and TRBJ2-2; 13 positions agree with TRBD2. This receptor was taken from an elderly man in good health. The DNA for the CDR3 is TGTGCCAGCACACCCGGGACTAGCGGGATCAAGAACACCGGGGAGCTGTTTTTT. Encoded protein: CASTPGTSGIKNTGELFF.